This T cell receptor (beta chain) appears in the sequencing data of a study of blood T cell repertoires in COVID-19. The method was immunoSEQ multiplex PCR; TCRdb's version includes in-frame clones alone and lacks a portion of them. In the table there are 150,000 to 200,000 clones, approximately 79% of which are singletons. Germline CDR1 is LNHNV and CDR2 is YYDKDF (reference sequence). CDR3 length equals 16 residues. With 3 bases removed from V and 7 bases from J, the gap between germline ends came to 21 bases. V is TRBV15 and J is TRBJ1-1, with D possibly TRBD1 on 6 matching bases. The origin of this receptor is a woman in her sixties with acute COVID-19. What was sequenced was PBMCs or T cells enriched from blood (not recorded which). CDR3 sequence reads: CATSSQPGQGTIEAFF. In DNA, the CDR3 is TGTGCCACCAGCAGCCAACCGGGGCAGGGGACGATTGAAGCTTTCTTT. Looking up the rest from reference TRBV15 and TRBJ1-1 gives the full variable domain: DAMVIQNPRYQVTQFGKPVTLSCSQTLNHNVMYWYQQKSSQAPKLLFHYYDKDFNNEADTPDNFQSRRPNTSFCFLDIRSPGLGDTAMYLCATSSQPGQGTIEAFFGQGTRLTVV.